This T cell receptor beta chain was sequenced in a study of T cells in Graves' hyperthyroidism and ophthalmopathy. What was amplified from RNA transcripts were TCR beta CDR3 regions. Primed by the HTBI set, a first-round RT-PCR was run on the TCR CDR3. TCRdb reprocessed the multiplex PCR reads via MiXCR and lists one record per CDR3 protein. The sample lists 660,000 or so distinct CDR3 sequences; around 20% were seen once. Study-level points and caveats: Most expanded thyroid clonotypes above 0.001 also appeared in blood. Researchers report that a 13 V-J model separated ophthalmopathy from stable hyperthyroidism.

Orbital computed tomography and thyroid ultrasound, together with serum TRAb and thyroxine and clinical symptoms, were used for diagnoses. As to this clonotype: Its matching antigen is unknown.

The receptor was isolated from a man under 40 with Graves' ophthalmopathy. Sequencing was performed on blood.

DNA of the CDR3: TGTGCCAGCAGTGAAACTCCAGGGGCGAACACCGGGGAGCTGTTTTTT. It yields the protein CASSETPGANTGELFF. The chain has TRBV25-1 and TRBJ2-2; possible D gene TRBD1, 6 bases. V dropped 2 bases and J dropped 0 bases, with 10 bases sitting between them. This CDR3 is 16 amino acids long. Germline V gene data show CDR1 as MGHDK and CDR2 as SYGVNS.